These 16 T cell receptor beta chains came from one sample sequenced in a study of cytomegalovirus exposure and HLA in healthy donors. The PCR employed 60 Vbeta primers together with 13 Jbeta primers. The table came from immunoSEQ multiplex PCR; TCRdb's copy has only in-frame clones and leaves some out. The sample consists of 170,000 or so clones, approximately 78% of them appearing once. Sequencing used PBMCs. These receptors all come from a woman aged 35 to 49 in good health and CMV-seronegative.

This chain joins TRBV2 and TRBJ2-1, with 10 bases matching TRBD2. V lost 5 bases to trimming and J lost 3 bases; unmatched junction nucleotides: 4. The CDR3 length is 15 residues. Per the germline V gene, CDR1 is SNHLY and CDR2 is FYNNEI. CDR3 sequence: CASSLLAGRYNEQFF. CDR3 bases: TGTGCCAGCAGTCTACTAGCGGGGCGCTACAATGAGCAGTTCTTC. The full variable domain, in which reference TRBV2 and TRBJ2-1 provide the parts outside the CDR3, is EPEVTQTPSHQVTQMGQEVILRCVPISNHLYFYWYRQILGQKVEFLVSFYNNEISEKSEIFDDQFSVERPDGSNFTLKIRSTKLEDSAMYFCASSLLAGRYNEQFFGPGTRLTVL.

V usage is TRBV18 and J usage is TRBJ2-4, with TRBD1 identical over 9 bases. Germline values: CDR1 KGHSH, CDR2 LQKENI. J lost 3 bases, V lost 4 bases, and 7 bases had no gene match. The CDR3 contains 16 residues. CDR3 in amino acids: CASSHDRGYDKNIQYF. CDR3 DNA sequence: TGTGCCAGCTCACACGACAGGGGGTACGACAAAAACATTCAGTACTTC.

V usage is TRBV15 and J usage is TRBJ1-5; TRBD1 might be the D (6 bases). V lost 1 base and J 5 bases, leaving 24 bases between the germline ends. The CDR3 is 19 amino acids. CDR1 LNHNV and CDR2 YYDKDF come from the germline V gene (reference sequence). Here the CDR3 DNA reads TGTGCCACCAGCAGAGCCCCCACGACAGGTGGTAGGTCGTATCAGCCCCAGCATTTT. Amino acid sequence: CATSRAPTTGGRSYQPQHF.

The chain uses TRBV6-5 and TRBJ2-5; D uncertain. The J call is doubtful: the DNA matches TRBJ2-7 better. The germline V gene has CDR1 MNHEY and CDR2 SVGAGI. The CDR3 length is 16 residues. The CDR3 loop is CASSYSAWRGSYEQYF. DNA of the CDR3: TGTGCCAGCAGTTACTCGGCCTGGCGCGGCTCCTACGAGCAGTACTTC.

This chain links TRBV5-1 with TRBJ2-7, with 11 bases lining up with TRBD1. Unmatched junction bases numbered 8, after V lost 3 bases and J lost 0 bases. Germline CDR1 and CDR2: SGHRS and YFSETQ. This CDR3 spans 17 amino acids. CDR3 bases: TGCGCCAGCAGCTCCGGGACAGGGGGGACCCGCTCCTACGAGCAGTACTTC. Encoded protein: CASSSGTGGTRSYEQYF. Full variable domain (missing parts from reference TRBV5-1 and TRBJ2-7): KAGVTQTPRYLIKTRGQQVTLSCSPISGHRSVSWYQQTPGQGLQFLFEYFSETQRNKGNFPGRFSGRQFSNSRSEMNVSTLELGDSALYLCASSSGTGGTRSYEQYFGPGTRLTVT.

This clone has more than one count but fewer than ten. The chain recombines TRBV6-1 with TRBJ1-2; weak D call: TRBD1 (5 bases). The CDR3 is made up of 15 amino acids. Germline V lookup: CDR1 MNHNS, CDR2 SASEGT. The V end was cut by 4 bases, the J end by 8 bases, with 20 bases between. CDR3 sequence (DNA): TGTGCCAGCAGTGGAGGTGGGCAGGGCGGACGAGGCTACACCTTC. Translating it yields CASSGGGQGGRGYTF.

This clone was observed a handful of times. The chain joins TRBV5-1 to TRBJ1-3; D ambiguous. Per the germline V gene, CDR1 is SGHRS and CDR2 is YFSETQ. This CDR3 is 16 amino acids long. Trimming took off 0 bases at V and 2 bases at J, with 12 bases between the two ends. CDR3 residues: CASSLGGGNTGNTIYF. The CDR3, as DNA: TGCGCCAGCAGCTTGGGTGGAGGTAACACTGGAAACACCATATATTTT.

This clone came up once. The chain recombines TRBV18 with TRBJ1-2, with unresolved D. Germline lookup yields CDR1 KGHSH and CDR2 LQKENI. CDR3 length: 14 residues. The V gene lost 1 base and the J gene lost 8 bases, with 14 bases spanning the gap. The CDR3, as DNA: TGTGCCAGCTCACCACGAACAGAGTTTGAGGGCTACACCTTC. Its protein product is CASSPRTEFEGYTF.

A few counts support this clone. The chain has TRBV5-6 and TRBJ1-2, with 7 bases identical to TRBD1. The V segment lost 5 bases and the J segment 2 bases; nucleotides outside the gene matches: 18. CDR1 and CDR2 (germline): SGHDT, YYEEEE. The CDR3 consists of 18 residues. The CDR3 sequence: CASSSGRQGMRGNYGYTF. The CDR3 bases are TGTGCCAGCAGTTCGGGAAGACAGGGAATGCGTGGGAACTATGGCTACACCTTC.

This clone occurred a few times. This chain uses TRBV7-9 with TRBJ1-2, with D perhaps matching TRBD1 (5 bases). Trimming left V 5 bases short and J 8 bases short, with 12 bases between. Germline CDR1 is SEHNR and CDR2 is FQNEAQ (reference sequence). CDR3 length: 12 residues. CDR3 amino acids: CASSQGSEGYTF. The CDR3, as DNA: TGTGCCAGCAGCCAGGGATCGGAAGGCTACACCTTC. Full variable domain (remainder filled in from reference TRBV7-9 and TRBJ1-2): DTGVSQNPRHKITKRGQNVTFRCDPISEHNRLYWYRQTLGQGPEFLTYFQNEAQLEKSRLLSDRFSAERPKGSFSTLEIQRTEQGDSAMYLCASSQGSEGYTFGSGTRLTVV.

Here the CDR3 DNA reads TGTGCCAGCACCTCGCTAGCGCGGCAAGAGACCCAGTACTTC. Its translation: CASTSLARQETQYF. This chain links TRBV13 with TRBJ2-5; weak D call: TRBD2 (6 bases). The CDR3 spans 14 residues. CDR1 and CDR2 from the germline V gene are PRHDT and FYEKMQ (reference sequence). Trimming stripped 7 bases from V and 2 bases from J, with 14 bases between.

The chain employs TRBV5-1 and TRBJ2-5, with 7 bases aligning to TRBD2. This CDR3 comprises 15 residues. CDR1 and CDR2 from the germline V gene are SGHRS and YFSETQ. Trimming cost V 6 bases and J 5 bases; bases outside gene matches: 13. The CDR3 is CASNLAGVPRETQYF. The DNA of the CDR3 is TGCGCCAGCAACCTTGCGGGGGTGCCCCGTGAGACCCAGTACTTC.

This rearrangement joins TRBV5-1 to TRBJ2-5; 8 bases fit TRBD2. The CDR3 has 15 amino acids. Germline V CDR1 and CDR2: SGHRS, YFSETQ. V trimming: 1 base; J trimming: 2 bases; junction bases outside the gene matches: 4. The CDR3 nucleotides read TGCGCCAGCAGCTTGATAGCGGGGCCACAAGAGACCCAGTACTTC. Protein product: CASSLIAGPQETQYF.

The V gene is TRBV10-1, the J gene TRBJ2-1, with 9 bases identical to TRBD2. V shed 6 bases and J 10 bases; nucleotides not matched to a gene: 4. From germline, CDR1 is WNHNN and CDR2 SYGVQD (reference sequence). There are 12 residues in the CDR3. The CDR3 DNA sequence: TGCGCCAGCAGGGGCCTAGCGGGGGAGCAGTTCTTC. Translated, it gives CASRGLAGEQFF.

Comments on this clone: The same CDR3 can be traced to other DNA sequences in this sample. The V and J genes are TRBV7-9 and TRBJ2-3, with 15 nucleotides matching TRBD2. Germline V CDR1 and CDR2: SEHNR, FQNEAQ (reference sequence). V dropped 5 bases and J dropped 4; count of bases not matched to a gene: 7. The CDR3 runs 17 residues. The CDR3 coding sequence is TGTGCCAGCAGCCCCGGACTAGCGGGGGGGCGTTCAGATACGCAGTATTTT. It is translated as CASSPGLAGGRSDTQYF.

Note on this clone: At one boundary the junction diverges from the germline segment, which might be a read error. The chain employs TRBV7-9 and TRBJ2-7, with D hard to call. The germline gives CDR1 SEHNR, CDR2 FQNEAQ (reference sequence). This CDR3 is 12 amino acids long. The CDR3 DNA follows: TGTTCCAGCAGCCCCCATCCGGACGAGCAGTACTTC. It specifies CSSSPHPDEQYF.